This is a list of T cell receptor beta chains from one sample in a study of PD-1 blockade in classical Hodgkin lymphoma. Sequencing used immunoSEQ multiplex PCR; TCRdb keeps in-frame clones, though not all of them. This table holds over 50,000 clones, 86% found once. Sequenced here: peripheral blood mononuclear cells (PBMCs), sampled before the fourth cycle of nivolumab. These TCRs come from a human donor with classical Hodgkin lymphoma. Each CDR3 is given with its conserved first and last residue. D genes are given only for firm matches. Not every row has a clone size; where given, it reads once, few, many or a size class.

CDR3 DNA: TGTGCCAGTAGCGGACTAGCGGGAGGGCCAGATACGCAGTATTTT
CDR3 protein: CASSGLAGGPDTQYF
J gene: TRBJ2-3
V gene: TRBV19
clone size: once
D gene: TRBD2

CDR3 DNA: TGCGCCAGCAGTGATAAGCGGGTTGCCTCCTACAATGAGCAGTTCTTC
CDR3 protein: CASSDKRVASYNEQFF
J gene: TRBJ2-1
V gene: TRBV10-2
clone size: -
D gene: -

CDR3 DNA: TGTGCCAGCAGCTTAAATACAGGGTCTAATCAGCCCCAGCATTTT
CDR3 protein: CASSLNTGSNQPQHF
J gene: TRBJ1-5
V gene: TRBV7-8
clone size: -
D gene: -

CDR3 DNA: TGCGCCAGCAGCCGATCTAGCGGGGGGGCAGATACGCAGTATTTT
CDR3 protein: CASSRSSGGADTQYF
J gene: TRBJ2-3
V gene: TRBV5-1
clone size: -
D gene: TRBD2

CDR3 DNA: TGCAGCGTTGAAGCGACTAGCGGGGGAGGCTACACCGGGGAGCTGTTTTTT
CDR3 protein: CSVEATSGGGYTGELFF
J gene: TRBJ2-2
V gene: TRBV29-1
clone size: -
D gene: TRBD2

CDR3 DNA: TGTGCCAGTAGTACTGGGACTTCAGTTCGCGAGCAGTACTTC
CDR3 protein: CASSTGTSVREQYF
J gene: TRBJ2-7
V gene: TRBV19
clone size: -
D gene: -

CDR3 DNA: TGTGCCAGCACCCACGGACTAGCGGGGGACAATGAGCAGTTCTTC
CDR3 protein: CASTHGLAGDNEQFF
J gene: TRBJ2-1
V gene: TRBV27
clone size: -
D gene: TRBD2

CDR3 DNA: TGTGCCAGCAGAACAAAGCGGGAGTCAGAGACCCAGTACTTC
CDR3 protein: CASRTKRESETQYF
J gene: TRBJ2-5
V gene: TRBV6-5
clone size: -
D gene: TRBD2

CDR3 DNA: TGTGCCAGCAGCTTGGAGGGAGCCTACGAGCAGTACTTC
CDR3 protein: CASSLEGAYEQYF
J gene: TRBJ2-7
V gene: TRBV5-8
clone size: -
D gene: -

CDR3 DNA: TGTGCCAGCAGCCCGGGACAGATTTACGAGCAGTACTTC
CDR3 protein: CASSPGQIYEQYF
J gene: TRBJ2-7
V gene: TRBV7-6
clone size: -
D gene: TRBD1

CDR3 DNA: TGTGCCAGCAGTTACACAGACGGCTACACCTTC
CDR3 protein: CASSYTDGYTF
J gene: TRBJ1-2
V gene: TRBV28
clone size: -
D gene: -

CDR3 DNA: TGTGCCAGCAGCCGACTCGGAGACCTTAATGAAAAACTGTTTTTT
CDR3 protein: CASSRLGDLNEKLFF
J gene: TRBJ1-4
V gene: TRBV5-4
clone size: -
D gene: -

CDR3 DNA: TGTGCCAGCAGCACCCAAGGGCAGCCCTACAATGAGCAGTTCTTC
CDR3 protein: CASSTQGQPYNEQFF
J gene: TRBJ2-1
V gene: TRBV5-5
clone size: once
D gene: -

CDR3 DNA: TGTGCCAGCAGCTCTAGCGGGGGGGCCACAGATACGCAGTATTTT
CDR3 protein: CASSSSGGATDTQYF
J gene: TRBJ2-3
V gene: TRBV6-4
clone size: few
D gene: TRBD2

CDR3 DNA: TGTGCCAGCAGCCAAGAGGGTGTAGGTAGCGGGAGGTTGTACGAGCAGTACTTC
CDR3 protein: CASSQEGVGSGRLYEQYF
J gene: TRBJ2-7
V gene: TRBV4-2
clone size: once
D gene: TRBD2

CDR3 DNA: TGTGCCAGCAGCCCCCGCGGGGGGCCTGGGGCCAACGTCCTGACTTTC
CDR3 protein: CASSPRGGPGANVLTF
J gene: TRBJ2-6
V gene: TRBV5-8
clone size: -
D gene: TRBD2

CDR3 DNA: TGTGCCAGCAGCTTCCCCCATAAATCCTACGAGCAGTACTTC
CDR3 protein: CASSFPHKSYEQYF
J gene: TRBJ2-7
V gene: TRBV7-3
clone size: -
D gene: -

CDR3 DNA: TGTGCCAGCTTGTCCTGGCTAGCGGGAGAGTACGAGCAGTACTTC
CDR3 protein: CASLSWLAGEYEQYF
J gene: TRBJ2-7
V gene: TRBV6-1
clone size: -
D gene: TRBD2

CDR3 DNA: TGCGCCAGCAGCTTGGCCGCAAAAAGCGGGGGGGCGGAGACCCAGTACTTC
CDR3 protein: CASSLAAKSGGAETQYF
J gene: TRBJ2-5
V gene: TRBV5-1
clone size: once
D gene: TRBD2

CDR3 DNA: TGTGCCAGCAGTGTAGGGTTGGTCACAGATACGCAGTATTTT
CDR3 protein: CASSVGLVTDTQYF
J gene: TRBJ2-3
V gene: TRBV27
clone size: -
D gene: -

CDR3 DNA: TGTGCCAGCAGTGGGAGCACAGATACGCAGTATTTT
CDR3 protein: CASSGSTDTQYF
J gene: TRBJ2-3
V gene: TRBV6-6
clone size: -
D gene: -

CDR3 DNA: TGTGCCAGCAGTAAAACATCCTACGAGCAGTACTTC
CDR3 protein: CASSKTSYEQYF
J gene: TRBJ2-7
V gene: TRBV5-4
clone size: -
D gene: -